This T cell receptor (beta chain) was identified in a study of CD8+CD57+ T cells in acquired aplastic anemia. About the study: The study obtained an average of around 3.4 ug of DNA from sorted CD4+ and CD8+ cells. Study outcomes and limitations: Shared by patients and controls, almost 30 CD8+ CDR3s were abundant in patients. Patients showed no significant difference from controls in CD8+ Simpson's diversity.

Germline CDR1 and CDR2: KGHDR and SFDVKD. The germline V and J ends were trimmed by 9 bases and 0 bases, with 12 bases remaining between them. The CDR3 has 14 residues. As to this clonotype: The antigen is undetermined.

Previously, flow cytometry had revealed CD8+CD57+ cell expansion in the patients chosen for sequencing. The patients, all of them, had severe acquired aplastic anemia. The study profiled TCR beta VDJ and CDR3 using genomic DNA as template. From the reads, TCRdb called clonotypes with MiXCR, one entry per CDR3 protein. The table has some 98,000 distinct CDR3 sequences, 65% to 70% seen once. The chain employs TRBV24-1 and TRBJ2-3; D remains ambiguous. The sequence was obtained from a human donor with aplastic anemia. The source material was sorted CD4+, CD8+, or CD8+CD57+ T cells (not recorded which) from PBMCs. CDR3 amino acids: CATGVSASTDTQYF. The CDR3 nucleotides read TGTGCCACCGGGGTTTCAGCTAGCACAGATACGCAGTATTTT.